This is a list of T cell receptor beta chains from one sample in a study of radiation and T cells in renal cell carcinoma. The protocol was immunoSEQ multiplex PCR, while the TCRdb copy is restricted to in-frame clones and leaves out a portion. There are roughly 130,000 clones in the sample; approximately 75% occur only once, and approximately 2% lies in the top ten. The sample was blood, taken from a patient whose treatment included radiotherapy and nephrectomy. The receptors were gathered from a woman aged 55-70 years with renal cell carcinoma. The CDR3 runs from the conserved cysteine through the conserved F or W. The D gene is left open where the match is weak. Expanded clones get a size class; other rows say once, few or many, or leave the size out.

d_call cdr3_length j_call clone_size v_call cdr3_aa cdr3_nt
NA 15 TRBJ2-7 NA TRBV6-5 CASSYEGPNSYEQYF TGTGCCAGCAGTTACGAAGGACCTAACTCCTACGAGCAGTACTTC
TRBD2 15 TRBJ2-1 NA TRBV15 CATAISGRVNNEQFF TGTGCCACCGCCATTAGCGGGAGGGTCAACAATGAGCAGTTCTTC
TRBD1 16 TRBJ2-3 NA TRBV5-1 CASSRVQGDDTDTQYF TGCGCCAGCAGCCGCGTACAGGGGGATGATACAGATACGCAGTATTTT
NA 13 TRBJ1-1 NA TRBV19 CASSIWLNTEAFF TGTGCCAGTAGTATCTGGTTGAACACTGAAGCTTTCTTT
NA 13 TRBJ1-1 NA TRBV5-1 CASSGHPNTEAFF TGCGCCAGCAGCGGGCACCCCAACACTGAAGCTTTCTTT
NA 15 TRBJ1-5 once TRBV29-1 CSVSWGPTDSQPQHF TGCAGCGTTTCTTGGGGCCCGACGGATAGTCAGCCCCAGCATTTT
TRBD2 17 TRBJ2-1 NA TRBV7-7 CASSSQGTSGIYNEQFF TGTGCTAGCAGCTCCCAGGGGACTAGCGGGATATACAATGAGCAGTTCTTC
NA 15 TRBJ1-2 NA TRBV28 CASRGQVKQVYGYTF TGTGCCAGCAGGGGCCAAGTCAAACAGGTGTATGGCTACACCTTC
TRBD1 13 TRBJ1-5 NA TRBV25-1 CASSDGWDRRQHF TGTGCCAGCAGTGATGGTTGGGACAGGCGCCAGCATTTT
NA 16 TRBJ1-2 NA TRBV5-4 CASSFDTKGDPHGYTF TGTGCCAGCAGCTTTGACACCAAGGGCGATCCCCATGGCTACACCTTC
NA 12 TRBJ2-5 once TRBV9 CASSKGMETQYF TGTGCCAGCAGTAAGGGGATGGAGACCCAGTACTTC
TRBD2 18 TRBJ2-7 NA TRBV28 CASSLRRIIASGEGEQYF TGTGCCAGCAGTTTACGGCGAATAATAGCTAGCGGGGAAGGCGAGCAGTACTTC
NA 14 TRBJ1-4 NA TRBV5-4 CASSFRDANEKLFF TGTGCCAGCAGCTTCCGGGATGCTAATGAAAAACTGTTTTTT
TRBD1 18 TRBJ2-3 NA TRBV9 CASSGTLTTGGGTDTQYF TGTGCCAGCAGCGGAACCCTAACGACAGGGGGTGGCACAGATACGCAGTATTTT
NA 14 TRBJ1-1 NA TRBV6-5 CASSPRRRNTEAFF TGTGCCAGCAGCCCCCGTCGGAGGAACACTGAAGCTTTCTTT
NA 14 TRBJ1-5 once TRBV5-4 CASSLGGDNQPQHF TGTGCCAGCAGCTTAGGGGGTGACAATCAGCCCCAGCATTTT
TRBD1 18 TRBJ2-3 once TRBV7-9 CASSHPIYTGQGTDTQYF TGTGCCAGCAGCCATCCCATTTACACGGGACAGGGAACAGATACGCAGTATTTT
NA 14 TRBJ2-1 NA TRBV27 CASLPHPGDNEQFF TGTGCCAGCCTGCCGCACCCAGGGGACAATGAGCAGTTCTTC
TRBD2 15 TRBJ2-7 NA TRBV9 CASSPMGLAGGQQYF TGTGCCAGCAGCCCTATGGGACTAGCGGGGGGGCAGCAGTACTTC
NA 12 TRBJ2-1 NA TRBV14 CASNNYAAQQFF TGTGCCAGTAACAATTATGCAGCCCAGCAGTTCTTC
NA 16 TRBJ2-4 NA TRBV6-1 CASSEGGNWVKNIQYF TGTGCCAGCAGTGAAGGAGGGAATTGGGTCAAAAACATTCAGTACTTC
NA 14 TRBJ1-5 once TRBV25-1 CASSAPGDNQPQHF TGTGCCAGCAGTGCCCCCGGAGACAATCAGCCCCAGCATTTT
NA 14 TRBJ2-7 NA TRBV30 CAWSETGHHYEQYF TGTGCCTGGAGTGAGACAGGTCACCACTACGAGCAGTACTTC
NA 15 TRBJ2-3 NA TRBV6-6 CASSYRGSGTDTQYF TGTGCCAGCAGTTACCGGGGTAGTGGGACAGATACGCAGTATTTT
TRBD2 14 TRBJ2-5 few TRBV6-5 CASFAGGISETQYF TGTGCCAGCTTTGCGGGAGGGATATCGGAGACCCAGTACTTC
NA 11 TRBJ2-3 once TRBV2 CASSDGDTQYF TGTGCCAGCAGTGACGGGGATACGCAGTATTTT
TRBD1 16 TRBJ2-6 few TRBV7-8 CASRPGQSSGANVLTF TGTGCCAGCAGGCCGGGACAGAGCTCTGGGGCCAACGTCCTGACTTTC
TRBD2 15 TRBJ2-2 NA TRBV5-6 CASSLRTSGPGELFF TGTGCCAGCAGCCTCCGGACTAGCGGGCCCGGGGAGCTGTTTTTT
NA 13 TRBJ2-5 NA TRBV4-1 CASSFGQAETQYF TGCGCCAGCAGTTTCGGTCAGGCAGAGACCCAGTACTTC
NA 13 TRBJ1-4 NA TRBV10-2 CASSERGREKLFF TGCGCCAGCAGTGAAAGGGGTCGGGAAAAACTGTTTTTT
TRBD2 17 TRBJ2-3 NA TRBV4-1 CASSHRLAEATTDTQYF TGCGCCAGCAGCCACAGACTAGCGGAGGCAACCACAGATACGCAGTATTTT
NA 16 TRBJ1-3 NA TRBV28 CASSLGGPSSGNTIYF TGTGCCAGCAGCCTCGGAGGGCCGAGCTCTGGAAACACCATATATTTT
NA 14 TRBJ1-4 NA TRBV7-3 CASSPPRAPGKLFF TGTGCCAGCAGCCCACCGAGGGCCCCTGGAAAACTGTTTTTT